This T cell receptor (beta chain) was sequenced in a study of blood T cell repertoires in COVID-19. Study background: The samples span acute and convalescent COVID-19 from the United States, Italy and Spain.

Some clones are missing from TCRdb's copy, which holds only in-frame ones; the method was immunoSEQ multiplex PCR. The sample records 300,000 to 400,000 clones, about 88% being singletons. Germline V gene data show CDR1 as GTSNPN and CDR2 as SVGIG (reference sequence). This CDR3 spans 15 amino acids. The V end lost 3 bases, the J end lost 2 bases, and 14 bases lay between the germline ends. V and J are TRBV30 and TRBJ1-3; no clear D. This clonotype was sampled from a woman in her 70s with COVID-19, enrolled during active disease. Sequenced sample: peripheral blood. DNA of the CDR3: TGTGCCTGGAGGAATGCCGGGGTGGCTGGAAACACCATATATTTT. Protein sequence: CAWRNAGVAGNTIYF.